The rows below give T cell receptor beta chains drawn from one sample of a study of vaccination effects on CD4 cells after COVID-19. These receptors' targets are unknown. The table came from immunoSEQ multiplex PCR; TCRdb's copy has only in-frame clones and leaves some out. The sample has approximately 30,000 clones, approximately 75% seen once. The material was CD4+ T cells from PBMCs cultured with SARS-CoV-2 spike peptides, obtained before COVID-19 vaccination. These receptors were taken from a human donor who received a COVID-19 vaccine. Both conserved end residues are part of each CDR3. D genes are given only for firm matches. Some rows have no size entry. The others give once, few or many, or a class for an expanded clone.

j_call d_call v_call clone_size cdr3_nt cdr3_aa
TRBJ2-3 NA TRBV3-1/TRBV3-2 NA TGTGCCAGCAGCCGGGCTGTCGTTACAGATACGCAGTATTTT CASSRAVVTDTQYF
TRBJ1-2 NA TRBV6-5 NA TGTGCCAGCAGTTACCGGCCAGGGGATGGCTACACCTTC CASSYRPGDGYTF
TRBJ2-1 NA TRBV7-9 NA TGTGCCAGCAGCTTATCTGAAGGGTCTTACAATGAGCAGTTCTTC CASSLSEGSYNEQFF
TRBJ1-2 TRBD1 TRBV5-1 NA TGCGCCAGCAGCTCTACCGGGACAGGGGGTCATGGCTACACCTTC CASSSTGTGGHGYTF
TRBJ1-6 NA TRBV4-1 NA TGCGCCAGCAGCCAAGGGGACCGTCTGGCCCTCCACTTT CASSQGDRLALHF
TRBJ2-1 TRBD2 TRBV19 few TGTGCCAGTTTAAGTCCCCTAGCGGGAGCTGGTGAGCAGTTCTTC CASLSPLAGAGEQFF
TRBJ2-7 TRBD2 TRBV3-1/TRBV3-2 NA TGTGCCAGCAGCCAGAGACTAGCGGGGGCTGAGCAGTACTTC CASSQRLAGAEQYF
TRBJ2-5 NA TRBV23-1 NA TGCGCCAGCAGTACTGGCGTAGTTTGGGAGACCCAGTACTTC CASSTGVVWETQYF
TRBJ2-7 NA TRBV20-1 NA TGCAGTGCTAATGAACAATACGAGCAGTACTTC CSANEQYEQYF
TRBJ2-1 TRBD2 TRBV24-1 NA TGTGCCACCAGTGATGTAGCGGGAAGCTCCTACAATGAGCAGTTCTTC CATSDVAGSSYNEQFF
TRBJ2-1 TRBD1 TRBV2 NA TGTGCCAGCAGGTTGGACAGGGGAGGCTACAATGAGCAGTTCTTC CASRLDRGGYNEQFF
TRBJ2-1 TRBD2 TRBV6-5 NA TGTGCCAGCAGAGCGCTAGCGGGATGGAATGAGCAGTTCTTC CASRALAGWNEQFF
TRBJ2-5 NA TRBV7-2 NA TGTGCCAGCAGCTTTCAACAGGGTCGGGAGACCCAGTACTTC CASSFQQGRETQYF
TRBJ2-3 NA TRBV5-1 NA TGCGCCAGCAGCTTGACGGGGATGCGGGTAGATACGCAGTATTTT CASSLTGMRVDTQYF
TRBJ2-6 NA TRBV6-4 NA TGTGCCAGCAGTGGATCGGGGGCCCCCTCTGGGGCCAACGTCCTGACTTTC CASSGSGAPSGANVLTF
TRBJ1-2 TRBD1 TRBV6-5 NA TGTGCCAGCAGTCCCGAGGGGGCAAACGGCTACACCTTC CASSPEGANGYTF
TRBJ2-3 TRBD1 TRBV5-4 NA TGTGCCAGCAGCTTTGGGCTTGGGACAGCAGATACGCAGTATTTT CASSFGLGTADTQYF
TRBJ2-2 TRBD2 TRBV10-3 once TGTGCCATCAGTGAGGGACTAGCTTTCACCGGGGAGCTGTTTTTT CAISEGLAFTGELFF
TRBJ1-4 NA TRBV2 few TGCGCCTGTCGAAGTTTCAGGGTTAATGAAAAACTGTTTTTT CACRSFRVNEKLFF
TRBJ1-1 NA TRBV9 NA TGTGCCAGCAGCGTATGGGACCGAGACGGTTATAAGGGAGCTTTCTTT CASSVWDRDGYKGAFF
TRBJ1-1 NA TRBV19 NA TGTGCCAGTAGTATCCAGCTCGGGTACGGAGGGGAAGCTTTCTTT CASSIQLGYGGEAFF
TRBJ2-3 TRBD2 TRBV9 NA TGTGCCAGCAGCCCAGGACTAGCGGGGAGCACAGATACGCAGTATTTT CASSPGLAGSTDTQYF
TRBJ2-7 TRBD1 TRBV6-5 NA TGTGCCAGCAGAAGTAACAGGGGAGCCTACGAGCAGTACTTC CASRSNRGAYEQYF